The 24 T cell receptor beta chains listed next were all sequenced from one sample in a study of cytomegalovirus exposure and HLA in healthy donors. PCR amplification relied on 60 Vbeta primers (plus 13 Jbeta primers). Here immunoSEQ multiplex PCR was the method, and the copy in TCRdb shows in-frame clones only, minus some. Seen here are roughly 140,000 clones, about 79% observed once, and the top ten hold 0.66%. The sequencing input was PBMCs. The receptor source for this set is a male donor in good health and CMV-seronegative.

The rearrangement links TRBV12-5 to TRBJ2-1; possibly TRBD1 for D (6 bases). The CDR3 has 14 residues. The germline CDR1 and CDR2 sequences are LGHNT and FRNRAP. V gave up 7 bases and J gave up 0 bases, with 10 bases separating them. The CDR3 loop is CASVPDSSYNEQFF. CDR3 in DNA: TGTGCTAGTGTTCCGGACAGCTCCTACAATGAGCAGTTCTTC. Complete variable domain (other parts from reference TRBV12-5 and TRBJ2-1): DARVTQTPRHKVTEMGQEVTMRCQPILGHNTVFWYRQTMMQGLELLAYFRNRAPLDDSGMPKDRFSAEMPDATLATLKIQPSEPRDSAVYFCASVPDSSYNEQFFGPGTRLTVL.

The CDR3 bases are TGTGCCAGCAGTTCCTACCCTGAGACTGAAGCTTTCTTT. Translated, it gives CASSSYPETEAFF. The chain carries TRBV6-6 and TRBJ1-1, with D hard to call. The CDR3 length is 13 residues. V lost 4 bases and J lost 5, with 11 bases in between. The germline V gene encodes CDR1 MNHNY and CDR2 SVGAGI (reference sequence).

This chain uses TRBV27 with TRBJ2-3, with TRBD2 matching over 8 bases. This CDR3 spans 14 amino acids. The V and J ends lost 10 bases and 2 bases, in that order; junction bases with no gene match: 8. Germline V gene sequence: CDR1 MNHEY, CDR2 SMNVEV (reference sequence). The CDR3 nucleotides are TGTGCCACGTCGCTAGCGGGTCTCACAGATACGCAGTATTTT. It codes for CATSLAGLTDTQYF.

The rearrangement uses TRBV28 and TRBJ2-7; D gene uncertain. CDR3 length: 10 amino acids. The V gene's germline CDR1 is MDHEN and CDR2 SYDVKM. Trimming pared 4 bases from V and 8 bases from J, leaving 6 bases between. CDR3 in amino acids: CASSSVQQYF. CDR3 DNA sequence: TGTGCCAGCAGTTCGGTACAGCAGTACTTC.

The chain joins TRBV5-1 to TRBJ1-2, with no clear D. This CDR3 comprises 14 residues. Germline CDR1 SGHRS, CDR2 YFSETQ. V lost 1 base and J 0 bases, leaving 7 bases between the germline ends. CDR3 loop: CASSLTSANYGYTF. The CDR3 coding sequence is TGCGCCAGCAGCTTGACATCCGCTAACTATGGCTACACCTTC.

The V gene is TRBV18, the J gene TRBJ1-2, with D perhaps TRBD1 (6 bases). The CDR3 has 13 amino acids. Per germline, CDR1 KGHSH and CDR2 LQKENI. V gave up 6 bases and J gave up 4 bases, with 12 bases separating them. In nucleotides, the CDR3 is TGTGCCAGCTCTGTCGACAGGACCTATGGCTACACCTTC. Translation gives CASSVDRTYGYTF.

This chain joins TRBV6-1 and TRBJ1-5, with TRBD1 matching 10 bases. Trimming at V came to 4 bases and at J to 7 bases, leaving 7 bases not matched to a gene. CDR1 is MNHNS and CDR2 is SASEGT in the germline V gene. This CDR3 is built from 15 residues. The CDR3 sequence: CASSVTTGGRQPQHF. CDR3 DNA sequence: TGTGCCAGCAGTGTTACGACAGGGGGCAGGCAGCCCCAGCATTTT.

This chain links TRBV7-3 with TRBJ2-3; D is possibly TRBD2 (6 bases). V was clipped by 5 bases and J by 0 bases, with 9 bases between them. The CDR3 has 14 residues. CDR1 and CDR2 from the germline V gene are SGHTA and FQGTGA. The CDR3: CASSPGLSTDTQYF. CDR3 nucleotides: TGTGCCAGCAGCCCGGGACTGAGCACAGATACGCAGTATTTT.

This clone appeared a few times. The J gene is TRBJ1-2, the V gene TRBV29-1; D is uncertain. CDR3 length: 12 residues. From germline, CDR1 is SQVTM and CDR2 ANQGSEA. V shed 4 bases and J shed 0 bases, with 6 bases lying between them. The CDR3 region has the DNA TGCAGCGTTGGTATAGCTAACTATGGCTACACCTTC. It translates to CSVGIANYGYTF.

This sequence joins TRBV5-1 and TRBJ2-3, with TRBD2 matching 7 bases. Trimming at V came to 6 bases and at J to 0 bases, leaving 1 base not matched to a gene. In germline, CDR1 is SGHRS, CDR2 YFSETQ. The CDR3 length is 13 residues. For the CDR3, the DNA is TGCGCCAGCACAGCGGGGAGCACAGATACGCAGTATTTT. Amino acid sequence: CASTAGSTDTQYF.

The J gene is TRBJ2-7, the V gene TRBV7-8; tentatively, D is TRBD2 (5 bases). In germline, CDR1 is SGHVS, CDR2 FQNEAQ. The ends were cut back, 2 bases at V and 0 bases at J, with 11 bases in the middle. CDR3 size: 15 residues. CDR3 amino acids: CASSLRLGSSYEQYF. DNA of the CDR3: TGTGCCAGCAGCTTACGACTGGGGAGCTCCTACGAGCAGTACTTC. Based on the CDR3 plus reference TRBV7-8 and TRBJ2-7, the full variable domain is GAGVSQSPRYKVAKRGQDVALRCDPISGHVSLFWYQQALGQGPEFLTYFQNEAQLDKSGLPSDRFFAERPEGSVSTLKIQRTQQEDSAVYLCASSLRLGSSYEQYFGPGTRLTVT.

The chain carries TRBV18 and TRBJ2-7; weak D call: TRBD1 (6 bases). CDR3 length equals 13 residues. The V end lost 2 bases, the J end lost 4 bases, and 9 bases lay between the germline ends. Looked up from germline, CDR1 is KGHSH and CDR2 is LQKENI. The CDR3 is CASSPGGVYEQYF. The CDR3 nucleotides are TGTGCCAGCTCACCAGGGGGCGTGTACGAGCAGTACTTC.

The chain joins TRBV4-3 to TRBJ1-2; 10 nucleotides match TRBD1. The CDR3 extends over 15 amino acids. The germline V gene encodes CDR1 LGHNA and CDR2 YSLEER. The junction had 8 bases not matched to a gene; V was cut back by 3 bases and J by 7 bases. The CDR3 DNA sequence: TGCGCCAGCAGCCACCCCGACAGGGGGCTTTCTGGCTACACCTTC. It specifies CASSHPDRGLSGYTF.

V usage is TRBV5-1 and J usage is TRBJ2-5; D might be TRBD1 (6 bases). V shed 4 bases and J shed 3 bases, with 16 bases lying between them. This CDR3 is built from 15 residues. CDR1 and CDR2 (germline): SGHRS, YFSETQ. The CDR3 DNA sequence: TGCGCCAGCAGCGCACAGGGACGAAAAGAAGAGACCCAGTACTTC. Protein: CASSAQGRKEETQYF.

The chain employs TRBV14 and TRBJ1-6; 7 bases are shared with TRBD1. The V gene end was trimmed by 4 bases and the J gene end by 6 bases; junction bases not matched to a gene: 9. The CDR3 is 16 amino acids. In germline, CDR1 is SGHDN, CDR2 FVKESK. The CDR3 bases are TGTGCCAGCAGCCGGGACGTCGGACAGGTTAATTCACCCCTCCACTTT. Amino acid sequence: CASSRDVGQVNSPLHF.

This chain uses TRBV7-8 with TRBJ2-1; 9 nucleotides line up with TRBD2. Germline V lookup: CDR1 SGHVS, CDR2 FQNEAQ. This CDR3 region has 16 residues. V shed 5 bases and J 4 bases; nucleotides not matched to a gene: 9. The DNA for the CDR3 is TGTGCCAGCAGCCCGCTAGCGGGGAACACTTACAATGAGCAGTTCTTC. Its protein product is CASSPLAGNTYNEQFF.

V gene TRBV7-3 combines with J gene TRBJ2-7; 8 bases are a match to TRBD2. The CDR3 length is 13 residues. After removal of 4 bases from V and 4 bases from J, the junction contained 3 bases not matched to a gene. CDR1 is SGHTA and CDR2 is FQGTGA in the germline V gene. The DNA for the CDR3 is TGTGCCAGCAGCTCGGGACTAGGGTACGAGCAGTACTTC. It yields the protein CASSSGLGYEQYF.

This clone was seen a handful of times. The chain recombines TRBV5-1 with TRBJ2-1; 7 bases are shared with TRBD1. Germline V gene lookup returns CDR1 SGHRS and CDR2 YFSETQ. This CDR3 has 13 amino acids. Losses at the gene ends were 6 bases for V and 2 bases for J; bases not matched to a gene: 2. CDR3: CASTGQTYNEQFF. As DNA, the CDR3 is TGCGCCAGCACGGGACAGACCTACAATGAGCAGTTCTTC.

The V and J genes are TRBV6-1 and TRBJ2-1; the D gene is possibly TRBD1 (5 bases). CDR1 is MNHNS and CDR2 is SASEGT in the germline V gene. V was shortened by 6 bases and J by 0 bases, with 12 bases between the two germline ends. The CDR3 totals 15 residues. CDR3 in DNA: TGTGCCAGCAGACGACAGAGTAGCTCCTACAATGAGCAGTTCTTC. Translating it yields CASRRQSSSYNEQFF.

The chain recombines TRBV2 with TRBJ2-7, with TRBD2 matching over 9 bases. Trimming cost V 8 bases and J 7 bases; bases outside gene matches: 9. Germline V CDR1 and CDR2: SNHLY, FYNNEI. The CDR3 consists of 13 residues. This CDR3 reads CASLAGTTYEQYF. CDR3 nucleotides: TGTGCCAGCCTAGCGGGAACAACGTATGAGCAGTACTTC. Supplemented by reference TRBV2 and TRBJ2-7, the full variable domain reads EPEVTQTPSHQVTQMGQEVILRCVPISNHLYFYWYRQILGQKVEFLVSFYNNEISEKSEIFDDQFSVERPDGSNFTLKIRSTKLEDSAMYFCASLAGTTYEQYFGPGTRLTVT.

The rearrangement joins TRBV7-3 to TRBJ2-5, with TRBD1 matching over 8 bases. The J call may be wrong; the DNA end is better matched by TRBJ2-7. The CDR3 is 14 residues long. Germline V gives CDR1 SGHTA, CDR2 FQGTGA. CDR3 sequence (DNA): TGTGCCAGCAGCGAGCGAGGACAGGGTCACGAGCAGTACTTC. Translated, it gives CASSERGQGHEQYF.

The CDR3: CASSPPSDRGYGYTF. CDR3 nucleotide sequence: TGTGCCAGCAGCCCCCCTTCGGACAGGGGGTATGGCTACACCTTC. The chain joins TRBV9 to TRBJ1-2, with 10 bases fitting TRBD1. This CDR3 has 15 amino acids. V lost 4 bases, J lost 5 bases, and 8 bases stayed unmatched. The germline CDR1 and CDR2 sequences are SGDLS and YYNGEE.

Worth noting for this clone: Relative to the germline gene, one junction end is altered; a read error may explain this. CDR3 coding DNA: TGTGCTAGTGGTGCCGGGACTAGCAGAGATACGCAGTATTTT. It is translated as CASGAGTSRDTQYF. This chain connects TRBV12-5 to TRBJ2-3; 9 bases match TRBD2. The CDR3 contains 14 residues. Germline CDR1 and CDR2: LGHNT and FRNRAP.

This chain connects TRBV7-7 to TRBJ2-2; TRBD1 aligns across 8 bases. The V gene's germline CDR1 is SSHAT and CDR2 FNYEAQ (reference sequence). J lost 6 bases, V lost 4 bases, and 4 bases had no gene match. The CDR3 has 14 residues. The CDR3 DNA reads TGTGCCAGCAGCTCAAGGACAGGGCCCGGGGAGCTGTTTTTT. Protein product: CASSSRTGPGELFF.